A selection of T cell receptor beta chains follows, all from one sample in a study of blood T cell repertoires in COVID-19. Profiling relied on immunoSEQ multiplex PCR, and the TCRdb table lists in-frame clones only, not all of them. The sample has tens of thousands of clones; roughly 88% are singletons. Sequenced sample: peripheral blood. Receptors were obtained from a woman between 65 and 79 years old with acute or convalescent COVID-19. Both conserved end residues are part of each CDR3. The D gene is left open where the match is weak. A clone size is listed for some rows: how often the clone was seen (once, few, many), or a class if it is expanded.

J gene: TRBJ2-5; V gene: TRBV28; D gene: TRBD1; clone size: .; CDR3 length: 19; CDR3 DNA: TGTGCCAGCATCTTAGGGACAGGGGGCCAATTTTCGCCCCAAGAGACCCAGTACTTC; CDR3 protein: CASILGTGGQFSPQETQYF
J gene: TRBJ2-7; V gene: TRBV3-1/TRBV3-2; D gene: .; clone size: .; CDR3 length: 13; CDR3 DNA: TGTGCCAGCAACCGAGGCGGGGACTTCGAGCAGTACTTC; CDR3 protein: CASNRGGDFEQYF
J gene: TRBJ2-2; V gene: TRBV7-3; D gene: .; clone size: .; CDR3 length: 13; CDR3 DNA: TGTGCCAGCAGAACAGGGTTCCCCGGGGAGCTGTTTTTT; CDR3 protein: CASRTGFPGELFF
J gene: TRBJ2-7; V gene: TRBV7-6; D gene: .; clone size: .; CDR3 length: 15; CDR3 DNA: TGTGCCAGCAGCCCAGGTCCGCAACCGGATTACGAGCAGTACTTC; CDR3 protein: CASSPGPQPDYEQYF
J gene: TRBJ2-7; V gene: TRBV19; D gene: TRBD1; clone size: once; CDR3 length: 15; CDR3 DNA: TGTGCCAGTAGTATAGCAGGGACAGTAGCCTACGAGCAGTACTTC; CDR3 protein: CASSIAGTVAYEQYF
J gene: TRBJ2-1; V gene: TRBV3-1/TRBV3-2; D gene: .; clone size: .; CDR3 length: 16; CDR3 DNA: TGTGCCAGCAGCCAATCGACTAGGGGTGGGTGGGATGAGCAGTTCTTC; CDR3 protein: CASSQSTRGGWDEQFF
J gene: TRBJ2-7; V gene: TRBV4-2; D gene: TRBD2; clone size: once; CDR3 length: 15; CDR3 DNA: TGTGCCAGCAGCCAAGATTTCGGGGGGAGCTACGAGCAGTACTTC; CDR3 protein: CASSQDFGGSYEQYF
J gene: TRBJ1-5; V gene: TRBV11-2; D gene: .; clone size: .; CDR3 length: 17; CDR3 DNA: TGTGCCAGCAGCTTAGCCCCACGTTACGGGGTAAATCAGCCCCAGCATTTT; CDR3 protein: CASSLAPRYGVNQPQHF
J gene: TRBJ1-2; V gene: TRBV29-1; D gene: .; clone size: once; CDR3 length: 13; CDR3 DNA: TGCAGCGTTGAAGACAGGCAGGGCTATGGCTACACCTTC; CDR3 protein: CSVEDRQGYGYTF
J gene: TRBJ2-3; V gene: TRBV6-5; D gene: .; clone size: .; CDR3 length: 13; CDR3 DNA: TGTGCCAGCAGTTACGGGGCCACAGATACGCAGTATTTT; CDR3 protein: CASSYGATDTQYF
J gene: TRBJ2-3; V gene: TRBV9; D gene: .; clone size: .; CDR3 length: 15; CDR3 DNA: TGTGCCAGCAGCGTAAGGGAACAGGGTACAGATACGCAGTATTTT; CDR3 protein: CASSVREQGTDTQYF
J gene: TRBJ2-7; V gene: TRBV27; D gene: TRBD2; clone size: few; CDR3 length: 14; CDR3 DNA: TGTGCCAGCAGTATTAGCGGGAGCTCCTACGAGCAGTACTTC; CDR3 protein: CASSISGSSYEQYF
J gene: TRBJ2-6; V gene: TRBV24-1; D gene: .; clone size: once; CDR3 length: 14; CDR3 DNA: TGTGCCACCGCGTATGGCTCTGGGGCCAACGTCCTGACTTTC; CDR3 protein: CATAYGSGANVLTF
J gene: TRBJ1-3; V gene: TRBV7-7; D gene: .; clone size: .; CDR3 length: 15; CDR3 DNA: TGTGCTAGCAGCCAGGACTTACGCCCTGGAAACACCATATATTTT; CDR3 protein: CASSQDLRPGNTIYF
J gene: TRBJ2-3; V gene: TRBV6-6; D gene: .; clone size: .; CDR3 length: 14; CDR3 DNA: TGTGCCAGCAGCTGGACCTACGCGGACTCAGAGGAGTATTTT; CDR3 protein: CASSWTYADSEEYF
J gene: TRBJ1-5; V gene: TRBV19; D gene: .; clone size: few; CDR3 length: 13; CDR3 DNA: TGTGCCAGTAGTAAACAGCTTTATCAGCCCCAGCATTTT; CDR3 protein: CASSKQLYQPQHF
J gene: TRBJ1-3; V gene: TRBV4-2; D gene: .; clone size: .; CDR3 length: 18; CDR3 DNA: TGTGCCAGCAGCCAAGATCGGATCCGACTTTACTCTGGAAACACCATATATTTT; CDR3 protein: CASSQDRIRLYSGNTIYF
J gene: TRBJ1-3; V gene: TRBV4-2; D gene: .; clone size: .; CDR3 length: 15; CDR3 DNA: TGTGCCAGCAGCCAAGATAGGAGCTCTGGAAACACCATATATTTT; CDR3 protein: CASSQDRSSGNTIYF
J gene: TRBJ1-4; V gene: TRBV15; D gene: .; clone size: few; CDR3 length: 15; CDR3 DNA: TGTGCCACCAGCAGAGATCGGGGTACAGTCGAAAAACTGTTTTTT; CDR3 protein: CATSRDRGTVEKLFF
J gene: TRBJ2-1; V gene: TRBV19; D gene: TRBD2; clone size: once; CDR3 length: 16; CDR3 DNA: TGTGCCAGTAGTATACTAGCGGGAGGGTTCACGAATGAGCAGTTCTTC; CDR3 protein: CASSILAGGFTNEQFF
J gene: TRBJ2-3; V gene: TRBV6-2/TRBV6-3; D gene: TRBD2; clone size: .; CDR3 length: 16; CDR3 DNA: TGTGCCAGCAGCCCTTGGCCGCGGGGGGGCACAGATACGCAGTATTTT; CDR3 protein: CASSPWPRGGTDTQYF
J gene: TRBJ1-4; V gene: TRBV3-1/TRBV3-2; D gene: .; clone size: .; CDR3 length: 15; CDR3 DNA: TGTGCCAGCAGCCAAGGGCAGGTTGGCCTGAAAAAACTGTTTTTT; CDR3 protein: CASSQGQVGLKKLFF
J gene: TRBJ1-3; V gene: TRBV28; D gene: .; clone size: .; CDR3 length: 16; CDR3 DNA: TGTGCCAGCAGACCATATAGACAGAACTCTGGAAACACCATATATTTT; CDR3 protein: CASRPYRQNSGNTIYF
J gene: TRBJ2-2; V gene: TRBV5-5; D gene: TRBD1; clone size: .; CDR3 length: 16; CDR3 DNA: TGTGCCAGCAGCTATCTGGGACAGGGGAACACCGGGGAGCTGTTTTTT; CDR3 protein: CASSYLGQGNTGELFF
J gene: TRBJ2-3; V gene: TRBV5-1; D gene: .; clone size: .; CDR3 length: 14; CDR3 DNA: TGCGCCAGCAGCGAGACGGACAACACAGATACGCAGTATTTT; CDR3 protein: CASSETDNTDTQYF
J gene: TRBJ2-3; V gene: TRBV15; D gene: .; clone size: .; CDR3 length: 13; CDR3 DNA: TGTGCCACCAGCAGGTTACTCACAGATACGCAGTATTTT; CDR3 protein: CATSRLLTDTQYF
J gene: TRBJ2-3; V gene: TRBV27; D gene: TRBD2; clone size: .; CDR3 length: 14; CDR3 DNA: TGTGCCAGCAGTTTCCTGACTAGCGGGAGTACGCAGTATTTT; CDR3 protein: CASSFLTSGSTQYF
J gene: TRBJ1-3; V gene: TRBV18; D gene: TRBD1; clone size: .; CDR3 length: 17; CDR3 DNA: TGTGCCAGCTCACCTTATCTGGACAGGGCTTCTGGAAACACCATATATTTT; CDR3 protein: CASSPYLDRASGNTIYF
J gene: TRBJ2-3; V gene: TRBV7-3; D gene: TRBD2; clone size: .; CDR3 length: 14; CDR3 DNA: TGTGCCAGCAGCTTAATCGGGAGGGCAGATACGCAGTATTTT; CDR3 protein: CASSLIGRADTQYF
J gene: TRBJ2-1; V gene: TRBV4-1; D gene: TRBD1; clone size: .; CDR3 length: 15; CDR3 DNA: TGCGCCAGCAGCCTCCGGACAGGGGGGGGCAATGAGCAGTTCTTC; CDR3 protein: CASSLRTGGGNEQFF
J gene: TRBJ2-3; V gene: TRBV20-1; D gene: TRBD1; clone size: .; CDR3 length: 10; CDR3 DNA: TGCAGTGCGACAGGGACAGGGGCTTGTTTT; CDR3 protein: CSATGTGACF
J gene: TRBJ2-7; V gene: TRBV14; D gene: TRBD1; clone size: .; CDR3 length: 14; CDR3 DNA: TGTGCCAGCAGCCAATGGGACAGGCCCTACGAGCAGTACTTC; CDR3 protein: CASSQWDRPYEQYF
J gene: TRBJ1-5; V gene: TRBV5-1; D gene: .; clone size: .; CDR3 length: 15; CDR3 DNA: TGCGCCAGCAGCTTGAGTGGCAATCCAAATCAGCCCCAGCATTTT; CDR3 protein: CASSLSGNPNQPQHF
J gene: TRBJ1-1; V gene: TRBV5-1; D gene: TRBD1; clone size: .; CDR3 length: 13; CDR3 DNA: TGCGCCAGCAGCGTGGACAGGGGCACTGAAGCTTTCTTT; CDR3 protein: CASSVDRGTEAFF
J gene: TRBJ2-1; V gene: TRBV10-1; D gene: TRBD2; clone size: .; CDR3 length: 14; CDR3 DNA: TGCGCCAGCAGTAGCGGGAGCGGACTCAATGAGCAGTTCTTC; CDR3 protein: CASSSGSGLNEQFF
J gene: TRBJ2-4; V gene: TRBV28; D gene: .; clone size: .; CDR3 length: 16; CDR3 DNA: TGTGCCAGCAGTTTCCGACATACAGGTGCCAAAAACATTCAGTACTTC; CDR3 protein: CASSFRHTGAKNIQYF
J gene: TRBJ2-7; V gene: TRBV10-3; D gene: TRBD1; clone size: .; CDR3 length: 14; CDR3 DNA: TGTGCCATCAACAGGGGAGAAGGCTCCTACGAGCAGTACTTC; CDR3 protein: CAINRGEGSYEQYF
J gene: TRBJ1-1; V gene: TRBV29-1; D gene: .; clone size: .; CDR3 length: 14; CDR3 DNA: TGCAGCGTTGAGGTAACAGGGTTGGGCACTGAAGCTTTCTTT; CDR3 protein: CSVEVTGLGTEAFF
J gene: TRBJ2-3; V gene: TRBV12-3/TRBV12-4; D gene: .; clone size: .; CDR3 length: 13; CDR3 DNA: TGTGCCAGCAGCCGGGACAACCAAGATACGCAGTATTTT; CDR3 protein: CASSRDNQDTQYF
J gene: TRBJ2-7; V gene: TRBV6-5; D gene: TRBD1; clone size: .; CDR3 length: 14; CDR3 DNA: TGTGCCAGCAGGTCTAGGGACAGCCCCTACGAGCAGTACTTC; CDR3 protein: CASRSRDSPYEQYF
J gene: TRBJ2-7; V gene: TRBV4-1; D gene: TRBD1; clone size: .; CDR3 length: 13; CDR3 DNA: TGCGCCAGCAGCCAAGGGACAGGGGACGAGCAGTACTTC; CDR3 protein: CASSQGTGDEQYF
J gene: TRBJ2-1; V gene: TRBV28; D gene: TRBD2; clone size: .; CDR3 length: 18; CDR3 DNA: TGTGCCAGCAGACCACCGCGACTAGCGGGAGGCCTCCTCAATGAGCAGTTCTTC; CDR3 protein: CASRPPRLAGGLLNEQFF